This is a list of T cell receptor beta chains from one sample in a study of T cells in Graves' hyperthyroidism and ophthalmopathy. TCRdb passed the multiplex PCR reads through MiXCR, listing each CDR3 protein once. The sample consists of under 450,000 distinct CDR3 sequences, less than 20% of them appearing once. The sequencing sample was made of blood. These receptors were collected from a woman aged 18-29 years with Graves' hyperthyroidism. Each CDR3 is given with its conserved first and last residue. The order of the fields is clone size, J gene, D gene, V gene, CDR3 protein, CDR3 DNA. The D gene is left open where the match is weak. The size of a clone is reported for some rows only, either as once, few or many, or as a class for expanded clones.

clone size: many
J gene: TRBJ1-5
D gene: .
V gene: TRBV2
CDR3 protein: CASSGRAAELAQHF
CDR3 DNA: TGTGCCAGCAGTGGCAGGGCCGCCGAATTGGCCCAGCATTTT

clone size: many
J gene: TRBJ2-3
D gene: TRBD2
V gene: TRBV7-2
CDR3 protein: CASSLVIGSGGPLDTQYF
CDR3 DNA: TGTGCCAGCAGCTTAGTAATTGGTAGCGGGGGGCCCCTCGATACGCAGTATTTT

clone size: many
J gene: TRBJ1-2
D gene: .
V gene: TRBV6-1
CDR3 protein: CASSPGDLGGYGYTF
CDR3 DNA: TGTGCCAGCAGTCCTGGGGACTTAGGCGGCTATGGCTACACCTTC

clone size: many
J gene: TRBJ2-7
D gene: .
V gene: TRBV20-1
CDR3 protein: CSAIGQVNDEQYF
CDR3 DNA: TGCAGTGCTATAGGGCAGGTTAATGACGAGCAGTACTTC

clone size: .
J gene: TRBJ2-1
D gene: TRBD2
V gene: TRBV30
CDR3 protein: CAWQPGTSGMHEQFF
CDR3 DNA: TGTGCCTGGCAACCCGGGACTAGCGGGATGCATGAGCAGTTCTTC

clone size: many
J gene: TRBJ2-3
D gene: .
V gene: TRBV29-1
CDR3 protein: CSVASGDTQYF
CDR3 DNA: TGCAGCGTTGCCTCAGGGGATACGCAGTATTTT

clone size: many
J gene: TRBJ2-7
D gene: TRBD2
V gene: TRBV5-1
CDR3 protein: CASTERGAPNSYEQYF
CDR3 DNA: TGCGCCAGCACCGAGCGGGGGGCTCCCAACTCCTACGAGCAGTACTTC

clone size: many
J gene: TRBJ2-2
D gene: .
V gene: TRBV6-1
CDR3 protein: CASSYGTGELFF
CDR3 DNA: TGTGCCAGCAGTTACGGCACCGGGGAGCTGTTTTTT

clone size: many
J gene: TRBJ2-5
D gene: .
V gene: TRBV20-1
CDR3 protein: CSARGDSEPYQETQYF
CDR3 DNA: TGCAGTGCTAGAGGGGACTCGGAGCCGTACCAAGAGACCCAGTACTTC

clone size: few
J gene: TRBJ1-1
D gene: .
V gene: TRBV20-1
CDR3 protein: CSGDSNTEAFF
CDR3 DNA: TGCAGTGGGGATTCTAACACTGAAGCTTTCTTT

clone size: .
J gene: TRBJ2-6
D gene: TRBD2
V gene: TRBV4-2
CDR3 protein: CASSQGTSGNSGANVLTF
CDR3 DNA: TGTGCCAGCAGCCAAGGGACTAGCGGGAACTCTGGGGCCAACGTCCTGACTTTC

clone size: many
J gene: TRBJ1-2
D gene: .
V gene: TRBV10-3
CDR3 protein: CAISAPREGPQTGGYTF
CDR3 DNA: TGTGCCATCAGTGCCCCCCGCGAAGGACCTCAAACCGGAGGCTACACCTTC

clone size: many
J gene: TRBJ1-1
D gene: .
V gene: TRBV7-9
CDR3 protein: CASSLGGDTEAFF
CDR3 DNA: TGTGCCAGCAGCTTAGGGGGGGACACTGAAGCTTTCTTT

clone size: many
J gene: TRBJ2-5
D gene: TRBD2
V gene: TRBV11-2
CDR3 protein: CASSLRGGRGEETQYF
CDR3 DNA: TGTGCCAGCAGCTTGAGGGGCGGGAGGGGGGAGGAGACCCAGTACTTC

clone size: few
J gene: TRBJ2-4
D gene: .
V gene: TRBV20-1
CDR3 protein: CSASGGKGNKNIQYF
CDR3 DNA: TGCAGTGCTAGCGGAGGGAAGGGGAACAAAAACATTCAGTACTTC

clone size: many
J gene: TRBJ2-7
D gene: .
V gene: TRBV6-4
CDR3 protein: CASSDSGMQGPLIYEQYF
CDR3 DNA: TGTGCCAGCAGTGACTCGGGCATGCAGGGGCCTCTTATCTACGAGCAGTACTTC

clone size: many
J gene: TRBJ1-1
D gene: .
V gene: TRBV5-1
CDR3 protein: CASSLDSGSLGAFF
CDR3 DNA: TGCGCCAGCAGCTTGGATTCTGGGTCTTTAGGAGCTTTCTTT

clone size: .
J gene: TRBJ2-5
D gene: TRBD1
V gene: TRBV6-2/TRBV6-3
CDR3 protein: CASSYSRQGAIGTQYF
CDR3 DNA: TGTGCCAGCAGTTACTCCCGACAGGGGGCTATTGGGACCCAGTACTTC